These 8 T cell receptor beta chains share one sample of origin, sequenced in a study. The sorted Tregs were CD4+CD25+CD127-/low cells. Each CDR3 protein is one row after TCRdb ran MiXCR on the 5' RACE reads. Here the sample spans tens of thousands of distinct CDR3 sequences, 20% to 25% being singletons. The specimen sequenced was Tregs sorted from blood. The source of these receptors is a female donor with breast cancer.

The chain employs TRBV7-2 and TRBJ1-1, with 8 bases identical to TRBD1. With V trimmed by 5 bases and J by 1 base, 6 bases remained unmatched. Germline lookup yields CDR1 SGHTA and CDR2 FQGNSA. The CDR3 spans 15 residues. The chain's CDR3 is CASSLRTGRNTEAFF. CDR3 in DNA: TGTGCCAGCAGCCTTAGGACAGGGAGGAACACTGAAGCTTTCTTT.

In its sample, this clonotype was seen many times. This CDR3 is CSARKEEQFF. CDR3 sequence (DNA): TGCAGTGCTAGAAAGGAGGAGCAGTTCTTC. This sequence joins TRBV20-1 and TRBJ2-1; D unresolved. The CDR3 has 10 residues. V was cut by 2 bases and J by 10 bases, with 6 bases left in between. Germline V gives CDR1 DFQATT, CDR2 SNEGSKA (reference sequence).

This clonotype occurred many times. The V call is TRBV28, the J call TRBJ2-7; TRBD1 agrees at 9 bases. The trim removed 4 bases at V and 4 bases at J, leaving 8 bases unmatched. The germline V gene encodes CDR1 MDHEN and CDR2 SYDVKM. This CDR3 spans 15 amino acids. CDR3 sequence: CASSSPGTGKYEQYF. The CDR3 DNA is TGTGCCAGCAGTTCACCCGGGACAGGGAAATACGAGCAGTACTTC.

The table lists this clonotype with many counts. The CDR3 here is CASSLPAQQQYF. CDR3 nucleotide sequence: TGTGCCAGCAGCTTACCTGCGCAGCAGCAGTACTTC. V usage is TRBV7-2 and J usage is TRBJ2-7; no clear D gene. Trimming left V 2 bases short and J 8 bases short, with 10 bases between. CDR3 size: 12 residues. Germline CDR1 reads SGHTA; CDR2 reads FQGNSA. Full variable domain (rest looked up from reference TRBV7-2 and TRBJ2-7): GAGVSQSPSNKVTEKGKDVELRCDPISGHTALYWYRQSLGQGLEFLIYFQGNSAPDKSGLPSDRFSAERTGGSVSTLTIQRTQQEDSAVYLCASSLPAQQQYFGPGTRLTVT.

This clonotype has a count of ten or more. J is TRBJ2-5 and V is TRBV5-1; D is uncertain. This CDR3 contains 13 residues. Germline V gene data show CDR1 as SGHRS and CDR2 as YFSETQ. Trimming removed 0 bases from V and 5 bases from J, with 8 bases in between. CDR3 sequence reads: CASSLEDGETQYF. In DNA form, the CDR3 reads TGCGCCAGCAGCTTGGAAGATGGGGAGACCCAGTACTTC.

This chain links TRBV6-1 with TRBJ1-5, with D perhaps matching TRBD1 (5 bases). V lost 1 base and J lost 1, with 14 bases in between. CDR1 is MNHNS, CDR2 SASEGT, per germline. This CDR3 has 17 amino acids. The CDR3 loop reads CASSEGYAGWSNQPQHF. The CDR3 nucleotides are TGTGCCAGCAGTGAAGGTTATGCAGGGTGGAGCAATCAGCCCCAGCATTTT.

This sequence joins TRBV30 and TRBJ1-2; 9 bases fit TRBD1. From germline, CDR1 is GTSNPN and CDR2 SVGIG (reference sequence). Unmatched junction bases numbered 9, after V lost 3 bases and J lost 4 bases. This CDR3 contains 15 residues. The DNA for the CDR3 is TGTGCCTGGAGCTCCGGGACAGGGTCGCCCTATGGCTACACCTTC. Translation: CAWSSGTGSPYGYTF.

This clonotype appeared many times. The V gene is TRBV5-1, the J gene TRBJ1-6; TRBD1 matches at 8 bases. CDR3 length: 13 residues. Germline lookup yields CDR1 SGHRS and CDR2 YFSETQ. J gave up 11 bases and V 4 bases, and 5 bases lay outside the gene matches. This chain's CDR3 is CASSQDREAPLHF. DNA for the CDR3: TGCGCCAGCAGCCAGGACAGGGAAGCACCCCTCCACTTT.